The entry below gives a single TCR beta chain sequence along with its context. Antigen unknown. The data were obtained in a study of cytomegalovirus exposure and HLA in healthy donors. Study overall: It was reported in a later analysis that the same platform had been used for the 90 to 150 validation repertoires as for the 550 to 700 first-cohort repertoires.

General study findings and limits: Cytomegalovirus association was assigned to approximately 160 TCR beta chains. The classifier, whose performance was assessed in both the original and validation cohorts, reportedly diagnosed cytomegalovirus status with high specificity and sensitivity.

Only in-frame clones appear in the TCRdb table, and some are missing; sequencing was by immunoSEQ multiplex PCR. The data show about 110,000 clones, roughly 90% seen once. The donors were members of the approximately 120-subject validation cohort (separate from the approximately 730-subject first cohort). Sequencing used PBMCs. This receptor was identified in a woman aged 25 to 39 in good health and CMV-seropositive.

The CDR3 region is CASSPNLATTYEQYF. For the CDR3, the DNA is TGTGCCAGCTCACCAAACCTAGCGACCACCTACGAGCAGTACTTC. This sequence joins TRBV18 and TRBJ2-7, with a tentative D call TRBD2 (6 bases). The germline V and J ends were trimmed by 2 bases and 2 bases, with 13 bases remaining between them. Germline-derived CDR1 and CDR2 are KGHSH and LQKENI. The CDR3 is 15 amino acids.